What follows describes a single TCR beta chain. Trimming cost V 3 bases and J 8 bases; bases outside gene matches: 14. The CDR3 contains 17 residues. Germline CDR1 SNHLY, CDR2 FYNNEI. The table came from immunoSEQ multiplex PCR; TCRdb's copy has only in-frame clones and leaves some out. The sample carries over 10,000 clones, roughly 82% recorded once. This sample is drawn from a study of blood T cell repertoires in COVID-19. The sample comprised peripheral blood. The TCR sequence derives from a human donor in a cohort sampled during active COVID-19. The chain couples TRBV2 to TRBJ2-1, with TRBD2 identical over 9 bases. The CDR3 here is CASSEMTSGTGMDEQFF. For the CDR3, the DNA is TGTGCCAGCAGTGAGATGACTAGCGGCACGGGTATGGATGAGCAGTTCTTC.